Sequencing of this T cell receptor beta chain was carried out in a study of spatial heterogeneity in lung cancer. V was pared by 6 bases and J by 2 bases, with 14 bases between. The CDR3 is 16 amino acids. The germline V gene has CDR1 MNHEY and CDR2 SMNVEV (reference sequence). There are a few counts of this clonotype. TCRdb processed the 5' RACE reads anew with MiXCR; each CDR3 protein has one entry. Of 39,000 or so distinct CDR3 sequences listed, approximately 3% are singletons. This sample's time point: sample taken at primary tumor resection. The source of this sequence is a male donor with early-stage non-small cell lung cancer. This specimen was normal lung tissue next to the tumor, taken at surgery. The chain recombines TRBV27 with TRBJ2-6; TRBD2 might be the D (6 bases). As DNA, the CDR3 is TGTGCCAGCAGCCAAAGGGCGGGGACTGGGGCCAACGTCCTGACTTTC. Its translation: CASSQRAGTGANVLTF. Full variable domain (missing parts from reference TRBV27 and TRBJ2-6): EAQVTQNPRYLITVTGKKLTVTCSQNMNHEYMSWYRQDPGLGLRQIYYSMNVEVTDKGDVPEGYKVSRKEKRNFPLILESPSPNQTSLYFCASSQRAGTGANVLTFGAGSRLTVL.